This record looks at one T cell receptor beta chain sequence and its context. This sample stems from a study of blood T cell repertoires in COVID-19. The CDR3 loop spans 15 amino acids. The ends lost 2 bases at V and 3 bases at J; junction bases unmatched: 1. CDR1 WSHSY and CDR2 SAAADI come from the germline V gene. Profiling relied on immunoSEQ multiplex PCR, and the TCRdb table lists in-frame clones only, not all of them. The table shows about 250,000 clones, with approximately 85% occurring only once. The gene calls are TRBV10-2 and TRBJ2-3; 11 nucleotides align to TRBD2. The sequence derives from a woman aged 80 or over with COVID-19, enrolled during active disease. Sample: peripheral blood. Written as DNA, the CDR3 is TGCGCCAGCAGTGAGACTAGCGGGGGTACAGATACGCAGTATTTT. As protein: CASSETSGGTDTQYF.